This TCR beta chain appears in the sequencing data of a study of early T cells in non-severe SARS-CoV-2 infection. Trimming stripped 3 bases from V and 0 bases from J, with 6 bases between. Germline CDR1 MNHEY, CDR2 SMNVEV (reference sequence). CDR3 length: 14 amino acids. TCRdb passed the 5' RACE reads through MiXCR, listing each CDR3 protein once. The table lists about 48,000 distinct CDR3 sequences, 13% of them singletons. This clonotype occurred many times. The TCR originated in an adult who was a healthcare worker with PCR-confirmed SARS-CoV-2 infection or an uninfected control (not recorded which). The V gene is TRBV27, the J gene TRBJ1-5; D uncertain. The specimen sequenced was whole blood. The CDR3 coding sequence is TGTGCCAGCAGTTTTTACTATAGCAATCAGCCCCAGCATTTT. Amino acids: CASSFYYSNQPQHF.